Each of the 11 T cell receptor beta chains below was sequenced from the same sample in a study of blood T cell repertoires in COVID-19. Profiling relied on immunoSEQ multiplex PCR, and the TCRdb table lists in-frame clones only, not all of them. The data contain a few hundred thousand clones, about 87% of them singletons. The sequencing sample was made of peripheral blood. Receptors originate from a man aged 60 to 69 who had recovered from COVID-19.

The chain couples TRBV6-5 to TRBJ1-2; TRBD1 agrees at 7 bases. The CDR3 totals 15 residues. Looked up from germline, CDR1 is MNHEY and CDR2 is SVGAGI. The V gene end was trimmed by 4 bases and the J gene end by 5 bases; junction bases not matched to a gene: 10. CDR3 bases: TGTGCCAGCAGTTCCGGACAGGTCAAGAGGTATGGCTACACCTTC. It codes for CASSSGQVKRYGYTF.

Here the CDR3 DNA reads TGTGCCAGCAGTACCCGAGGAGGGGTGGCTCAGCCCCAGCATTTT. Its translation: CASSTRGGVAQPQHF. This rearrangement joins TRBV6-5 to TRBJ1-5, with TRBD1 as a possible D gene (5 bases). Trimming removed 5 bases from V and 6 bases from J, with 17 bases in between. The germline V gene encodes CDR1 MNHEY and CDR2 SVGAGI. This CDR3 spans 15 amino acids.

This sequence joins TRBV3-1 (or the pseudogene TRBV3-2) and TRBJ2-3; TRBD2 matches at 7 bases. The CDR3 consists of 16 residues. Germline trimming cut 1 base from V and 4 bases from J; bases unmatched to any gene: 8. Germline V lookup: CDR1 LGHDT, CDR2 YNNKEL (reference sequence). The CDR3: CASSQVGKRGADTQYF. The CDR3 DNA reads TGTGCCAGCAGCCAAGTTGGGAAGCGGGGTGCAGATACGCAGTATTTT.

CDR3 DNA sequence: TGTGCCAGTAGTATAGTAGCGGGATACTCCTACGAGCAGTACTTC. Translation: CASSIVAGYSYEQYF. This chain links TRBV19 with TRBJ2-7, with TRBD2 identical over 8 bases. Germline V gene sequence: CDR1 LNHDA, CDR2 SQIVND (reference sequence). The CDR3 is made up of 15 amino acids. Germline trimming cut 1 base from V and 0 bases from J; bases unmatched to any gene: 2.

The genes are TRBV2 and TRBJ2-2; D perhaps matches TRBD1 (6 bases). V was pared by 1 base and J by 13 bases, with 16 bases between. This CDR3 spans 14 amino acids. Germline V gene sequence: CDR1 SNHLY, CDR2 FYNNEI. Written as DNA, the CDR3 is TGTGCCAGCAGTGAAGACAGGGCAACCGCGGGGCTGTTTTTT. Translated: CASSEDRATAGLFF.

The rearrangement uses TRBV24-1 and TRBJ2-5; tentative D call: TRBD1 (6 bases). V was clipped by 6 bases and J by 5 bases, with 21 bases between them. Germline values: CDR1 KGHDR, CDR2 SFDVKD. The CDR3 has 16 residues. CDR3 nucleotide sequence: TGTGCCACCAGTACGCCGGACAGTCCAATTGGGGAGACCCAGTACTTC. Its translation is CATSTPDSPIGETQYF.

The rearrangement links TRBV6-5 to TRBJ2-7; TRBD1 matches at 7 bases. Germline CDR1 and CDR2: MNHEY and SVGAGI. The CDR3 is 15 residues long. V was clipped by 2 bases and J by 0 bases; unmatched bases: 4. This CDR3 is CASSYRDSRSYEQYF. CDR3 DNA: TGTGCCAGCAGTTACCGGGACAGCCGCTCCTACGAGCAGTACTTC.

CDR3 nucleotides: TGTGCCAGCAGCGGGTCGGACAGGGGGACTGAAGCTTTCTTT. This sequence encodes CASSGSDRGTEAFF. The V gene is TRBV5-6, the J gene TRBJ1-1; 10 bases agree with TRBD1. This CDR3 is built from 14 residues. J lost 5 bases, V lost 4 bases, and 5 bases had no gene match. Germline CDR1 and CDR2: SGHDT and YYEEEE. Drawing the rest from reference TRBV5-6 and TRBJ1-1, the complete variable domain is DAGVTQSPTHLIKTRGQQVTLRCSPKSGHDTVSWYQQALGQGPQFIFQYYEEEERQRGNFPDRFSGHQFPNYSSELNVNALLLGDSALYLCASSGSDRGTEAFFGQGTRLTVV.

The CDR3 reads CASRRGTSGGPQETQYF. The CDR3 nucleotides read TGTGCCAGTAGGAGAGGGACTAGCGGGGGCCCCCAAGAGACCCAGTACTTC. The chain combines TRBV19 with TRBJ2-5; 14 nucleotides agree with TRBD2. This CDR3 is 17 amino acids long. CDR1 is LNHDA, CDR2 SQIVND, per germline (reference sequence). The trim removed 6 bases at V and 1 base at J, leaving 7 bases unmatched. Looking up the rest from reference TRBV19 and TRBJ2-5 gives the full variable domain: DGGITQSPKYLFRKEGQNVTLSCEQNLNHDAMYWYRQDPGQGLRLIYYSQIVNDFQKGDIAEGYSVSREKKESFPLTVTSAQKNPTAFYLCASRRGTSGGPQETQYFGPGTRLLVL.

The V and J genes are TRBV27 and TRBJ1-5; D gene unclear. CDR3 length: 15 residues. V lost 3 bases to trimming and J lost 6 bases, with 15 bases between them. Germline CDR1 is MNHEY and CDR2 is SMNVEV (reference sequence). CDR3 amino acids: CASSFQPGSGQPQHF. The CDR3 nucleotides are TGTGCCAGCAGTTTTCAGCCGGGTTCGGGTCAGCCCCAGCATTTT.

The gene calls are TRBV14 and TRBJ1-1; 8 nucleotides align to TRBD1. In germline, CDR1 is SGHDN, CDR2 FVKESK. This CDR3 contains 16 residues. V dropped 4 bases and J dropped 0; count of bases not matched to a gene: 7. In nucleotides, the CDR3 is TGTGCCAGCAGCCGGAGGGACAGGATAATGAACACTGAAGCTTTCTTT. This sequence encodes CASSRRDRIMNTEAFF.